These 24 T cell receptor beta chains originate from one sample sequenced in a study of blood T cell repertoires in COVID-19 (dated by TCRdb to 2020 to 2022). Preparation of the library involved the immunoSEQ multiplex PCR assay. TCRdb stores this immuneACCESS table with in-frame sequences only. Part of the clones is absent; in the studies checked, under half of the shortfall reflects unresolved V genes, and no reason is known for the rest. Present in this sample are under 250,000 clones, around 80% of which were seen just once. About 3.2% of the sample comes from the top ten. Sequencing was done on a sample of peripheral blood. The origin of the receptors is a woman aged 18-29 years with acute or convalescent COVID-19.

This clone was observed a handful of times. V is TRBV27 and J is TRBJ2-5, with 11 bases matching TRBD2. CDR1 is MNHEY and CDR2 is SMNVEV in the germline V gene (reference sequence). Germline trimming cut 5 bases from V and 3 bases from J; bases unmatched to any gene: 8. This CDR3 has 16 residues. The CDR3 region is CASSLSISGREETQYF. The DNA of the CDR3 is TGTGCCAGCAGTCTCAGTATTAGCGGGAGGGAAGAGACCCAGTACTTC.

J is TRBJ1-5 and V is TRBV28; D possibly corresponds to TRBD1 (6 bases). The CDR3 sequence is 14 residues long. Germline lookup yields CDR1 MDHEN and CDR2 SYDVKM. V lost 3 bases and J 6 bases, leaving 12 bases between the germline ends. The CDR3 here is CASSFGGASQPQHF. The CDR3 DNA reads TGTGCCAGCAGTTTTGGGGGGGCGAGTCAGCCCCAGCATTTT. Full variable domain (rest looked up from reference TRBV28 and TRBJ1-5): DVKVTQSSRYLVKRTGEKVFLECVQDMDHENMFWYRQDPGLGLRLIYFSYDVKMKEKGDIPEGYSVSREKKERFSLILESASTNQTSMYLCASSFGGASQPQHFGDGTRLSIL.

The chain carries TRBV6-5 and TRBJ2-7; 7 bases line up with TRBD1. The CDR3 loop spans 15 amino acids. The V gene's germline CDR1 is MNHEY and CDR2 SVGAGI. J gave up 0 bases and V 6 bases, and 8 bases lay outside the gene matches. CDR3 nucleotides: TGTGCCAGCAGCCATATGACAGGGAGCTCCTACGAGCAGTACTTC. Translating gives CASSHMTGSSYEQYF.

The rearrangement joins TRBV7-9 to TRBJ2-1; D is perhaps TRBD1 (6 bases). The CDR3 extends over 18 amino acids. V lost 0 bases, J lost 3 bases, and 18 bases lay in between. Germline values: CDR1 SEHNR, CDR2 FQNEAQ (reference sequence). CDR3 protein: CASSLASNRDGIYNEQFF. The CDR3 DNA reads TGTGCCAGCAGCTTAGCTTCGAACAGGGATGGGATCTACAATGAGCAGTTCTTC.

This sequence joins TRBV5-4 and TRBJ2-7, with 7 bases fitting TRBD2. CDR3 length: 16 amino acids. Germline V gene lookup returns CDR1 SGHNT and CDR2 YYREEE (reference sequence). Unmatched junction bases numbered 12, after V lost 4 bases and J lost 2 bases. The CDR3 loop reads CASSLGAGLAAYEQYF. The CDR3 nucleotides are TGTGCCAGCAGCCTGGGCGCAGGGCTAGCGGCCTACGAGCAGTACTTC.

This clone was recorded a few times. The V gene is TRBV11-2, the J gene TRBJ1-1; D ambiguous. Germline V gene data show CDR1 as SGHAT and CDR2 as FQNNGV. The CDR3 extends over 14 amino acids. Trimming took 1 base from V and 9 from J, leaving 15 bases between them. The DNA of the CDR3 is TGTGCCAGCAGCTTAGTTGCAGGAGGAAGCCAAGCTTTCTTT. Protein product: CASSLVAGGSQAFF.

The V call is TRBV6-2 or TRBV6-3, the J call TRBJ2-5; 10 bases line up with TRBD2. Germline lookup yields CDR1 MNHEY and CDR2 SVGEGT. The V and J ends lost 6 bases and 2 bases, in that order; junction bases with no gene match: 6. The CDR3 is 15 residues long. CDR3 region: CASSLAGVRQETQYF. The CDR3 nucleotides are TGTGCCAGCAGCCTAGCGGGGGTAAGACAAGAGACCCAGTACTTC.

J is TRBJ2-2 and V is TRBV11-1, with D possibly TRBD2 on 6 matching bases. V was clipped by 4 bases and J by 5 bases, with 8 bases between them. This CDR3 comprises 13 residues. Germline V gene lookup returns CDR1 SGHAT and CDR2 FQDESV (reference sequence). The CDR3 loop is CASSSGDTGELFF. CDR3 DNA: TGTGCCAGCAGCTCGGGGGATACCGGGGAGCTGTTTTTT.

This sequence joins TRBV9 and TRBJ1-5; TRBD1 might be the D (6 bases). The germline V and J ends were trimmed by 7 bases and 2 bases, with 16 bases remaining between them. Germline V lookup: CDR1 SGDLS, CDR2 YYNGEE. The CDR3 is made up of 15 amino acids. The CDR3 loop is CASSRGEGGNQPQHF. DNA for the CDR3: TGTGCCAGCTCTCGGGGAGAGGGGGGCAATCAGCCCCAGCATTTT.

This clone was seen a handful of times. Written as DNA, the CDR3 is TGTGCCAGCAGCTCCTATACCGGGACAGGGGAGGGAACCCTCCACTTT. Amino acid sequence: CASSSYTGTGEGTLHF. The chain employs TRBV5-4 and TRBJ1-6; 10 bases are shared with TRBD1. CDR1 SGHNT and CDR2 YYREEE come from the germline V gene (reference sequence). Trimming cost V 3 bases and J 14 bases; bases outside gene matches: 14. The length of the CDR3 is 16 residues. Full variable domain (remainder filled in from reference TRBV5-4 and TRBJ1-6): ETGVTQSPTHLIKTRGQQVTLRCSSQSGHNTVSWYQQALGQGPQFIFQYYREEENGRGNFPPRFSGLQFPNYSSELNVNALELDDSALYLCASSSYTGTGEGTLHFGNGTRLTVT.

This rearrangement joins TRBV11-3 to TRBJ2-1, with 7 bases that match TRBD2. Germline V gene lookup returns CDR1 SGHNT and CDR2 YENEEA. V lost 5 bases to trimming and J lost 7 bases; unmatched junction nucleotides: 11. This CDR3 region has 15 residues. CDR3 protein: CASSLRLAGENEQFF. CDR3 DNA: TGTGCCAGCAGCCTTCGACTAGCCGGCGAGAATGAGCAGTTCTTC.

J is TRBJ2-3 and V is TRBV6-6; 8 nucleotides agree with TRBD2. V shed 5 bases and J 2 bases; nucleotides not matched to a gene: 12. This CDR3 region has 17 residues. CDR1 and CDR2 (germline): MNHNY, SVGAGI (reference sequence). CDR3 protein: CASSHPMGSGVTDTQYF. The CDR3 DNA is TGTGCCAGCAGTCACCCGATGGGTAGCGGGGTCACAGATACGCAGTATTTT.

The V call is TRBV6-6, the J call TRBJ2-5; 10 nucleotides line up with TRBD1. After removal of 5 bases from V and 5 bases from J, the junction contained 11 bases not matched to a gene. CDR1 is MNHNY, CDR2 SVGAGI, per germline (reference sequence). The CDR3 runs to 16 residues. For the CDR3, the DNA is TGTGCCAGCAGTCAGCCCGGGACAGGGGATTGGGAGACCCAGTACTTC. Encoded protein: CASSQPGTGDWETQYF.

The gene calls are TRBV18 and TRBJ2-2; 10 bases are a match to TRBD2. Germline V gene sequence: CDR1 KGHSH, CDR2 LQKENI. Trimming removed 2 bases from V and 1 base from J; junction bases left unmatched: 13. CDR3 size: 20 residues. Here the CDR3 DNA reads TGTGCCAGCTCACCAGGGCTAACTAGCGGGATTTTCCGGAACACCGGGGAGCTGTTTTTT. It specifies CASSPGLTSGIFRNTGELFF. The full variable domain, with the rest looked up from reference TRBV18 and TRBJ2-2, is NAGVMQNPRHLVRRRGQEARLRCSPMKGHSHVYWYRQLPEEGLKFMVYLQKENIIDESGMPKERFSAEFPKEGPSILRIQQVVRGDSAAYFCASSPGLTSGIFRNTGELFFGEGSRLTVL.

V and J are TRBV5-6 and TRBJ2-5; the match to TRBD2 covers 7 bases. The CDR3 has 13 amino acids. CDR1 is SGHDT and CDR2 is YYEEEE in the germline V gene. The junction had 5 bases not matched to a gene; V was cut back by 4 bases and J by 5 bases. The CDR3 loop reads CASSARGGETQYF. The CDR3 DNA reads as TGTGCCAGCAGCGCCCGGGGAGGGGAGACCCAGTACTTC. Using reference TRBV5-6 and TRBJ2-5 for the parts outside the CDR3, the full variable domain is DAGVTQSPTHLIKTRGQQVTLRCSPKSGHDTVSWYQQALGQGPQFIFQYYEEEERQRGNFPDRFSGHQFPNYSSELNVNALLLGDSALYLCASSARGGETQYFGPGTRLLVL.

This clone has just a few counts. The chain joins TRBV23-1 to TRBJ2-5, with 7 nucleotides matching TRBD1. TRBV23-1 is assigned to the ORF class and has an uncertain function. The trim removed 2 bases at V and 2 bases at J, leaving 2 bases unmatched. This CDR3 region has 14 residues. As DNA, the CDR3 is TGCGCCAGCAGTCAAACAGGGGCTCAAGAGACCCAGTACTTC. It is translated as CASSQTGAQETQYF.

This clone was seen a handful of times. V usage is TRBV5-6 and J usage is TRBJ1-4, with unresolved D. Per the germline V gene, CDR1 is SGHDT and CDR2 is YYEEEE. V was trimmed by 4 bases and J by 2 bases, leaving 15 bases between them. The CDR3 has 16 amino acids. As DNA, the CDR3 is TGTGCCAGCAGCCTGCTCGGGAGTCTGACTAATGAAAAACTGTTTTTT. Residues: CASSLLGSLTNEKLFF.

The chain carries TRBV18 and TRBJ1-6, with D unresolved. Trimming stripped 3 bases from V and 6 bases from J, with 15 bases between. CDR3 length equals 16 residues. The V gene's germline CDR1 is KGHSH and CDR2 LQKENI. The CDR3 protein is CASSPLAEGGNSPLHF. The CDR3 bases are TGTGCCAGCTCACCCCTGGCGGAGGGCGGTAATTCACCCCTCCACTTT.

The gene calls are TRBV2 and TRBJ1-5; 7 bases are shared with TRBD1. The germline gives CDR1 SNHLY, CDR2 FYNNEI. Unmatched junction bases numbered 7, after V lost 7 bases and J lost 4 bases. The CDR3 is 14 residues long. CDR3 loop: CASMGTARNQPQHF. The CDR3, as DNA: TGTGCCAGCATGGGGACAGCGAGAAATCAGCCCCAGCATTTT. Using reference TRBV2 and TRBJ1-5 for the parts outside the CDR3, the full variable domain is EPEVTQTPSHQVTQMGQEVILRCVPISNHLYFYWYRQILGQKVEFLVSFYNNEISEKSEIFDDQFSVERPDGSNFTLKIRSTKLEDSAMYFCASMGTARNQPQHFGDGTRLSIL.

This clone was seen just once. The rearrangement joins TRBV12-3 or TRBV12-4 to TRBJ2-7; D possibly corresponds to TRBD2 (5 bases). Between the trimmed V and J ends, which lost 6 bases and 2 bases, there was a span of 11 bases. The CDR3 has 13 residues. CDR3: CASRGGEAYEQYF. The CDR3 region has the DNA TGTGCCAGCAGAGGAGGTGAAGCCTACGAGCAGTACTTC.

The chain joins TRBV18 to TRBJ2-1, with 9 bases matching TRBD2. Trimming removed 3 bases from V and 2 bases from J; junction bases left unmatched: 8. CDR1 is KGHSH and CDR2 is LQKENI in the germline V gene. The length of the CDR3 is 17 residues. The CDR3: CASSPPLSGRAYNEQFF. CDR3 nucleotides: TGTGCCAGCTCACCCCCTCTTAGCGGGAGAGCCTACAATGAGCAGTTCTTC.

The J gene is TRBJ2-7, the V gene TRBV5-4; 13 positions agree with TRBD2. This CDR3 contains 16 residues. V lost 4 bases and J lost 3; bases outside the gene matches: 7. Germline loops: CDR1 SGHNT, CDR2 YYREEE (reference sequence). The DNA for the CDR3 is TGTGCCAGCAGCCCAGATGGACTAGCGGGGGACTACGAGCAGTACTTC. It translates to CASSPDGLAGDYEQYF. Complete variable domain (other parts from reference TRBV5-4 and TRBJ2-7): ETGVTQSPTHLIKTRGQQVTLRCSSQSGHNTVSWYQQALGQGPQFIFQYYREEENGRGNFPPRFSGLQFPNYSSELNVNALELDDSALYLCASSPDGLAGDYEQYFGPGTRLTVT.

Comment on this clone: This same CDR3 is encoded by further DNA sequences in the sample. The V and J genes are TRBV5-6 and TRBJ2-1; TRBD2 might be the D (5 bases). The CDR3 is 16 amino acids. CDR1 SGHDT and CDR2 YYEEEE come from the germline V gene. Trimming removed 0 bases at V and 1 base at J, with 11 bases between. The CDR3: CASSLGSGGSYNEQFF. CDR3 bases: TGTGCCAGCAGCTTGGGGAGCGGCGGGTCCTACAATGAGCAGTTCTTC. Complete variable domain (other parts from reference TRBV5-6 and TRBJ2-1): DAGVTQSPTHLIKTRGQQVTLRCSPKSGHDTVSWYQQALGQGPQFIFQYYEEEERQRGNFPDRFSGHQFPNYSSELNVNALLLGDSALYLCASSLGSGGSYNEQFFGPGTRLTVL.

This chain uses TRBV6-2 or TRBV6-3 with TRBJ1-2; TRBD1 might be the D (6 bases). In germline, CDR1 is MNHEY, CDR2 SVGEGT. Deletions cut 6 bases from V and 3 bases from J, with 11 bases between. There are 13 residues in the CDR3. The chain's CDR3 is CASSGTLHYGYTF. The CDR3 coding sequence is TGTGCCAGCAGCGGGACACTCCACTATGGCTACACCTTC.